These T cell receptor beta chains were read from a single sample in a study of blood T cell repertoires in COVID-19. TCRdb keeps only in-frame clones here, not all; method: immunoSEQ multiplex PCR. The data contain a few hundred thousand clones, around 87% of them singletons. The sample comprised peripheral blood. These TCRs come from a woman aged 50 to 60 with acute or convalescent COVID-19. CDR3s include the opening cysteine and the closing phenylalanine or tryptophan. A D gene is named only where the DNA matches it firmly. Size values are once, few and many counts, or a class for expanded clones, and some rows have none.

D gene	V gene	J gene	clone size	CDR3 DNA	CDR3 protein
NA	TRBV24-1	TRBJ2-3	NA	TGTGCCACCAGTGATAAGGACACCATTAGGCCCACAGATACGCAGTATTTT	CATSDKDTIRPTDTQYF
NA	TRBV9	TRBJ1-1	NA	TGTGCCAGCAGCTCCCGGACAGTTATGAACACTGAAGCTTTCTTT	CASSSRTVMNTEAFF
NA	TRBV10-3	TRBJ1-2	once	TGTGTCGCACGAGACGGGGGGAAATATGGCTACACCTTC	CVARDGGKYGYTF
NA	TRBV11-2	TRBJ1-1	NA	TGTGCCAGCAGCTTTACAGGGATACAAACTGAAGCTTTCTTT	CASSFTGIQTEAFF
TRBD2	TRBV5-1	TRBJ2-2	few	TGCGCCAGCAGCTTTTGGACTAGCGGGACTCCCGGCGGGGAGCTGTTTTTT	CASSFWTSGTPGGELFF
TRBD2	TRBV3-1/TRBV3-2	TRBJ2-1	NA	TGTGCCAGCAGCCTTTCTAGCGGGCAGGGTGAGCAGTTCTTC	CASSLSSGQGEQFF
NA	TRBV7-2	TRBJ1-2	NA	TGTGCCAGCAGTCGAAACAGGGTGTGGTATGGCTACACCTTC	CASSRNRVWYGYTF
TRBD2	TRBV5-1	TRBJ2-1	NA	TGCGCCAGCAGCTTAACTAGCGGGATTATTAATGAGCAGTTCTTC	CASSLTSGIINEQFF
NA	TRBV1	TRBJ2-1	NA	TGCACCAGCAGCCAAGATCGGTTGCGGGAGGGCTACAATGAGCAGTTCTTC	CTSSQDRLREGYNEQFF
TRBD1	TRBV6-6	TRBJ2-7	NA	TGTGCCAGCAGGGACAGGGGGAGGCCCTACGAGCAGTACTTC	CASRDRGRPYEQYF
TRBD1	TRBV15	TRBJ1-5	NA	TGTGCCACCAGCAGAGGAGGACAGGGAGAGCGGCCCCAGCATTTT	CATSRGGQGERPQHF
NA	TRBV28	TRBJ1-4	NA	TGTGCCAGCAGTCAACCCACCGGCGCTCGCGGGAGAACTAATGAAAAACTGTTTTTT	CASSQPTGARGRTNEKLFF
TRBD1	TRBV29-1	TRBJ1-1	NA	TGCAGCGTATGTAGGCCACAGGGGGCTAACACTGAAGCTTTCTTT	CSVCRPQGANTEAFF
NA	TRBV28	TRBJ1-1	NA	TGTGCCAGCAGTTCCCCGAGGAACACTGAAGCTTTCTTT	CASSSPRNTEAFF
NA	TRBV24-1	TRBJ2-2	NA	TGTGCCACCAGTGATTTGGGCCAGGGAAGAAACACCGGGGAGCTGTTTTTT	CATSDLGQGRNTGELFF
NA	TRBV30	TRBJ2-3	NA	TGTGCCTGGAGTGTTCTCCCGGATACGCAGTATTTT	CAWSVLPDTQYF
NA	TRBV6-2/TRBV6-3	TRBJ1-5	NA	TGTGCCAGCAGTTATCGAGGGAGCAATCAGCCCCAGCATTTT	CASSYRGSNQPQHF
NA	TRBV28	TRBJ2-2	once	TGTGCCAGCAGCCCGGGAGTAACCGGGGAGCTGTTTTTT	CASSPGVTGELFF
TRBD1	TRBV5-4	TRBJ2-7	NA	TGTGCCAGCAGCTTGGGGACAGGGGACTACTACGAGCAGTACTTC	CASSLGTGDYYEQYF
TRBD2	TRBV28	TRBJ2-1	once	TGTGCCAGCAGTTTACGGGAGGAGATCAATGAGCAGTTCTTC	CASSLREEINEQFF
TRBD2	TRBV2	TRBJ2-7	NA	TGTGCCAGCTCCGGGACTAGCGGGGCCTGGGGCGAGCAGTACTTC	CASSGTSGAWGEQYF
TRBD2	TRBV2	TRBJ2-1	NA	TGTGCCAGCAGTGAATTGGCTAGCGGGTACAATGAGCAGTTCTTC	CASSELASGYNEQFF
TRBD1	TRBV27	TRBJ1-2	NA	TGTGCCAGCAGTATGACAGGGTATGGCTACACCTTC	CASSMTGYGYTF
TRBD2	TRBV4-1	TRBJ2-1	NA	TGCGCCAGCAGCCAAGACCCTGAGACTAGCGGGAGTCGAAATGAGCAGTTCTTC	CASSQDPETSGSRNEQFF
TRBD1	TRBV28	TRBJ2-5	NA	TGTGCCAGCAGTTTAGCCGGACAGGGAAAAGAGACCCAGTACTTC	CASSLAGQGKETQYF
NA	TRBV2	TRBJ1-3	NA	TGTGCCAGCATCGGGGGGCTTGGAAACACCATATATTTT	CASIGGLGNTIYF
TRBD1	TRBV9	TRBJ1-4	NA	TGTGCCAGCAGCGTAGGACAGGGATCTGAAAAACTGTTTTTT	CASSVGQGSEKLFF
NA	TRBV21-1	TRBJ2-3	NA	TGTGCCAGCAGGAGAGACACAGATACGCAGTATTTT	CASRRDTDTQYF
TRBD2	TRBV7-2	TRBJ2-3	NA	TGTGCCAGCAGCTTGACTAGCGGGAGGGGTGGTACGCAGTATTTT	CASSLTSGRGGTQYF
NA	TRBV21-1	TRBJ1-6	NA	TGTGCCAGCAGCAAACTCCCGCCAGCAGGGATGAAAGGGTCACCCCTCCACTTT	CASSKLPPAGMKGSPLHF
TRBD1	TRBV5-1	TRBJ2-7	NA	TGCGCCAGCAAAGGGACAGGGGTCTACGAGCAGTACTTC	CASKGTGVYEQYF
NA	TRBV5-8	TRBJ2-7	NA	TGTGCCAGCAGTCCCATCGGGCAGGGTGGCCCCTACGAGCAGTACTTC	CASSPIGQGGPYEQYF
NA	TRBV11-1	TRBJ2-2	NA	TGTGCCAGCAGCTTGACTCTTACCGGGGAGCTGTTTTTT	CASSLTLTGELFF
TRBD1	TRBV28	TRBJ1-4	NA	TGTGCCAGCAGTTCATACAGGGGGGCAAATGAAAAACTGTTTTTT	CASSSYRGANEKLFF
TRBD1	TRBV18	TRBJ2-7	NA	TGTGCCAGCTCACAAGGACAGGTGACCTACGAGCAGTACTTC	CASSQGQVTYEQYF
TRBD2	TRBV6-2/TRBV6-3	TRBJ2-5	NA	TGTGCCAGCAGCGCGAGCGGGGCCCAAGAGACCCAGTACTTC	CASSASGAQETQYF
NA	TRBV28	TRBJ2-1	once	TGTGCCAGCAGTTTAGCCCGCGACTACAATGAGCAGTTCTTC	CASSLARDYNEQFF
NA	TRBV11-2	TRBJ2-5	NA	TGTGCCAGCAGCTTATCAGCAGGGATGTACCAAGAGACCCAGTACTTC	CASSLSAGMYQETQYF
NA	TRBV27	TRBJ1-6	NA	TGTGCCAGCACCCCGCGGGTTAATTCACCCCTCCACTTT	CASTPRVNSPLHF
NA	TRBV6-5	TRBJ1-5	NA	TGTGCCAGCAGTTCCACCGGACAGTATCAGCCCCAGCATTTT	CASSSTGQYQPQHF
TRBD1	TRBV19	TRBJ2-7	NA	TGTGCCAGTAGTCTGACAGGGGTGAGCTACGAGCAGTACTTC	CASSLTGVSYEQYF
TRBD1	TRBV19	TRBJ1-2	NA	TGTGCCAGTAGTATAAGAACAGGGGACGCCAACTATGGCTACACCTTC	CASSIRTGDANYGYTF
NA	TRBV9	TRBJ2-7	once	TGTGCCAGCAGCGGTATGTCGTCCTACGAGCAGTACTTC	CASSGMSSYEQYF
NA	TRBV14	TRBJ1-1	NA	TGTGCCAGCAGCCAAGATGGGCGCCCATGGAACACTGAAGCTTTCTTT	CASSQDGRPWNTEAFF
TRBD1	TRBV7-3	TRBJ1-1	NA	TGTGCCAGCAGCTTAAGTACAGGGGGGAACACTGAAGCTTTCTTT	CASSLSTGGNTEAFF
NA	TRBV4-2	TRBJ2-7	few	TGTGCCAGCAGCCAAGCGGGAGCCACCTACGAGCAGTACTTC	CASSQAGATYEQYF
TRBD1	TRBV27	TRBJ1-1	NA	TGTGCCAGCAGTTTCAGGGACAGAAGAAATGAAGCTTTCTTT	CASSFRDRRNEAFF
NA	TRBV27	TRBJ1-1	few	TGTGCCAGCAGTTTACGGGCGGGGCCCACTGAAGCTTTCTTT	CASSLRAGPTEAFF
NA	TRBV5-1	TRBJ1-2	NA	TGCGCCAGCAGCTTAACCCAACGAGGTGGTTCTGGCTACACCTTC	CASSLTQRGGSGYTF
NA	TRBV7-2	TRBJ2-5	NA	TGTGCCAGCAGGCGCCAAAACGGGGAGACCCAGTACTTC	CASRRQNGETQYF
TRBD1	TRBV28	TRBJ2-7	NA	TGTGCCAGCATTGGGCCGGGACAGGGTTACGAGCAGTACTTC	CASIGPGQGYEQYF
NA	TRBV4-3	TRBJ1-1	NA	TGCGCCAGCAGCCCGGCCTCCGAACGGGACACTGAAGCTTTCTTT	CASSPASERDTEAFF
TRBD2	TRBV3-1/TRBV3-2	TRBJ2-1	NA	TGTGCCAGCAGCCGGGGTGCCGGGACTACGCAGTTCTTC	CASSRGAGTTQFF
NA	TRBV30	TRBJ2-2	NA	TGTGCCTGGAGTGTACGGGGGAACACCGGGGAGCTGTTTTTT	CAWSVRGNTGELFF
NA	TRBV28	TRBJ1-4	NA	TGTGCCAGCAGTTTGGGAGGGCAGGAAGAAAAACTGTTTTTT	CASSLGGQEEKLFF